This TCR beta chain was recorded in a study of T cell repertoires in cytomegalovirus infection. Turning to the study itself: From public TCR beta signatures came an indication of both CMV infection and matching HLA type.

The CDR3 length is 16 residues. Losses at the gene ends were 4 bases for V and 7 bases for J; bases not matched to a gene: 10. In its sample, this clonotype was seen a few times. The target antigen is unknown. MiXCR, applied by TCRdb to the reads, yields one record per CDR3 protein. Here the sample spans about 310,000 distinct CDR3 sequences, approximately 25% being singletons. The source was cultured PBMCs, collected from culture after CMV antigen stimulation. The chain recombines TRBV12-3 or TRBV12-4 with TRBJ2-2; TRBD1 matches 9 bases. The clonotype comes from a human donor in good health (CMV status not recorded). Some clones in this sample may be carry-over from other donors' samples. CDR3 DNA sequence: TGTGCCAGCAGTTCCCATTGGACAGGGGAAATCGGGGAGCTGTTTTTT. Translation gives CASSSHWTGEIGELFF.